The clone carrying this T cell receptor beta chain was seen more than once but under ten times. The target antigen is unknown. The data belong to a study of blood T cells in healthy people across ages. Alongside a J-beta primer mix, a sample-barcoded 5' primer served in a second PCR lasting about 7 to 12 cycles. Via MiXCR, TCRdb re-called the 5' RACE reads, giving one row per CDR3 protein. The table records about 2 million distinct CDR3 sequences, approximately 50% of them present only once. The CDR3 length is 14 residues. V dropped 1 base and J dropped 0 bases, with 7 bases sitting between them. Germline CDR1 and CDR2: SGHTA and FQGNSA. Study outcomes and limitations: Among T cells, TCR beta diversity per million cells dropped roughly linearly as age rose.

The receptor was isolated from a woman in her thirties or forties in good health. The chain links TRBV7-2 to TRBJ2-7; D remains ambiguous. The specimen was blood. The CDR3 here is CASSLGFLSYEQYF. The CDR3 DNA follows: TGTGCCAGCAGCTTAGGGTTCCTCTCCTACGAGCAGTACTTC.